Shown below are 13 T cell receptor beta chains from a single sample sequenced in a study of cytomegalovirus exposure and HLA in healthy donors. It was with 60 Vbeta and 13 Jbeta primers that the PCR ran. Measured with immunoSEQ multiplex PCR; TCRdb has only the in-frame clones, and not every one. The table has about 120,000 clones, around three quarters seen once; the top ten hold approximately 4%. Sequenced input: PBMCs. The source of these receptors is a young man in good health and CMV-seropositive.

The chain is built from TRBV10-2 and TRBJ2-3; tentatively, D is TRBD2 (7 bases). CDR3 length: 15 residues. V lost 6 bases and J lost 1, with 14 bases in between. CDR1 is WSHSY and CDR2 is SAAADI in the germline V gene. In DNA form, the CDR3 reads TGCGCCAGCAGCGAAGCGGGGACACGCACAGATACGCAGTATTTT. Residues: CASSEAGTRTDTQYF.

This clone was seen just once. The rearrangement joins TRBV5-8 to TRBJ2-1, with D uncertain. Germline loops: CDR1 SGHTS, CDR2 YDEGEE. V shed 0 bases and J shed 4 bases, with 5 bases lying between them. This CDR3 has 13 amino acids. CDR3 sequence (DNA): TGTGCCAGCAGCTTGGCCCAATACAATGAGCAGTTCTTC. This gives the protein CASSLAQYNEQFF.

This rearrangement joins TRBV4-2 to TRBJ2-1; 10 bases match TRBD2. With 2 bases clipped from V and 1 base from J, the junction kept 26 bases outside the gene matches. The CDR3 has 24 amino acids. CDR1 is LGHNA and CDR2 is YNFKEQ in the germline V gene. CDR3 loop: CASSQLTGRMDLSGRPESYNEQFF. DNA of the CDR3: TGTGCCAGCAGCCAACTGACGGGGAGGATGGATCTTAGCGGGAGGCCTGAATCCTACAATGAGCAGTTCTTC.

This rearrangement joins TRBV19 to TRBJ1-5; weak D call: TRBD1 (5 bases). Germline V CDR1 and CDR2: LNHDA, SQIVND (reference sequence). Deletions cut 6 bases from V and 1 base from J, with 16 bases between. The CDR3 runs 16 residues. The CDR3 reads CASSLREVASNQPQHF. The CDR3 DNA reads TGTGCCAGTAGCCTCAGGGAGGTCGCGAGCAATCAGCCCCAGCATTTT.

This chain links TRBV5-1 with TRBJ2-7; 11 nucleotides align to TRBD2. V lost 4 bases to trimming and J lost 2 bases; unmatched junction nucleotides: 8. Looked up from germline, CDR1 is SGHRS and CDR2 is YFSETQ. The CDR3 is made up of 16 amino acids. The DNA of the CDR3 is TGCGCCAGCAGCCCAACAACTAGCGGGAGTGCCTACGAGCAGTACTTC. Encoded protein: CASSPTTSGSAYEQYF.

V gene TRBV29-1 combines with J gene TRBJ2-1; TRBD2 agrees at 8 bases. V gave up 5 bases and J gave up 5 bases; unmatched junction bases: 11. This CDR3 comprises 15 residues. CDR1 and CDR2 (germline): SQVTM, ANQGSEA. CDR3 sequence (DNA): TGCAGCGTTAGGGAAGCGGGAGCGGGGCACAATGAGCAGTTCTTC. Amino acids: CSVREAGAGHNEQFF.

The chain couples TRBV7-9 to TRBJ1-5, with D perhaps TRBD1 (5 bases). The germline V gene encodes CDR1 SEHNR and CDR2 FQNEAQ (reference sequence). The CDR3 loop spans 16 amino acids. Trimming pared 1 base from V and 4 bases from J, leaving 14 bases between. In DNA, the CDR3 is TGTGCCAGCAGCTTAGAGGAGGGGCCGCTTAATCAGCCCCAGCATTTT. It encodes CASSLEEGPLNQPQHF.

This chain joins TRBV28 and TRBJ1-1; tentatively, D is TRBD1 (6 bases). This CDR3 is built from 14 residues. Germline V CDR1 and CDR2: MDHEN, SYDVKM. V lost 6 bases, J lost 0 bases, and 11 bases lay in between. The CDR3 DNA sequence: TGTGCCAGCAGGAGGGACAACCTGAACACTGAAGCTTTCTTT. This sequence encodes CASRRDNLNTEAFF.

The genes are TRBV6-5 and TRBJ2-5; the D gene is possibly TRBD1 (5 bases). This CDR3 has 16 amino acids. Between the trimmed V and J ends, which lost 2 bases and 1 base, there was a span of 14 bases. Germline CDR1 and CDR2: MNHEY and SVGAGI. CDR3 protein: CASSYQGFPSQETQYF. As DNA, the CDR3 is TGTGCCAGCAGTTACCAGGGTTTTCCATCCCAAGAGACCCAGTACTTC.

The chain combines TRBV6-5 with TRBJ2-7, with 8 bases lining up with TRBD1. The junction had 2 bases not matched to a gene; V was cut back by 5 bases and J by 5 bases. The CDR3 has 12 amino acids. Germline V CDR1 and CDR2: MNHEY, SVGAGI. The CDR3 DNA follows: TGTGCCAGCAGTCAGGACAGGGACGAGCAGTACTTC. This encodes CASSQDRDEQYF.

The V gene is TRBV5-1, the J gene TRBJ1-1, with 9 bases that match TRBD1. The CDR3 has 15 residues. CDR1 and CDR2 (germline): SGHRS, YFSETQ. The ends lost 4 bases at V and 1 base at J; junction bases unmatched: 5. CDR3 nucleotides: TGCGCCAGCAGCGAAAAGGACAGGGGGAACACTGAAGCTTTCTTT. Translation gives CASSEKDRGNTEAFF.

As to this clone: The junction departs from germline at one end; a sequencing error may be responsible. The rearrangement links TRBV7-9 to TRBJ2-3; D uncertain. CDR1 SEHNR and CDR2 FQNEAQ come from the germline V gene (reference sequence). This CDR3 is 12 amino acids long. The CDR3 loop reads CSSSLDSDTQYF. The CDR3 DNA reads TGTTCCAGCAGCTTAGACTCAGATACGCAGTATTTT.

This clone was detected a few times. The chain joins TRBV6-5 to TRBJ2-1; tentative D call: TRBD2 (5 bases). The germline V gene has CDR1 MNHEY and CDR2 SVGAGI. Between the trimmed V and J ends, which lost 4 bases and 4 bases, there was a span of 14 bases. The length of the CDR3 is 15 residues. The CDR3: CASSSTFSAYNEQFF. DNA for the CDR3: TGTGCCAGCAGTTCTACGTTTAGCGCGTACAATGAGCAGTTCTTC.